This record concerns one T cell receptor beta chain sequence. This CDR3 comprises 15 residues. In germline, CDR1 is SGHDT, CDR2 YYEEEE. This sample was included in a study of monozygotic twins with inflammatory bowel disease. Following a re-call of the 5' RACE reads, TCRdb has one entry per CDR3 protein and lacks DNA. This listing includes 200,000 to 250,000 distinct CDR3 sequences. The chain is built from TRBV5-6 and TRBJ1-2; the TCRdb D gene call, TRBD1, has no DNA to confirm it. The TCR originated in a human donor with ulcerative colitis or Crohn's disease, or a healthy co-twin of an affected twin (not recorded which). Sequenced sample: blood. This chain's CDR3 is CASSWNRRANYGYTF.